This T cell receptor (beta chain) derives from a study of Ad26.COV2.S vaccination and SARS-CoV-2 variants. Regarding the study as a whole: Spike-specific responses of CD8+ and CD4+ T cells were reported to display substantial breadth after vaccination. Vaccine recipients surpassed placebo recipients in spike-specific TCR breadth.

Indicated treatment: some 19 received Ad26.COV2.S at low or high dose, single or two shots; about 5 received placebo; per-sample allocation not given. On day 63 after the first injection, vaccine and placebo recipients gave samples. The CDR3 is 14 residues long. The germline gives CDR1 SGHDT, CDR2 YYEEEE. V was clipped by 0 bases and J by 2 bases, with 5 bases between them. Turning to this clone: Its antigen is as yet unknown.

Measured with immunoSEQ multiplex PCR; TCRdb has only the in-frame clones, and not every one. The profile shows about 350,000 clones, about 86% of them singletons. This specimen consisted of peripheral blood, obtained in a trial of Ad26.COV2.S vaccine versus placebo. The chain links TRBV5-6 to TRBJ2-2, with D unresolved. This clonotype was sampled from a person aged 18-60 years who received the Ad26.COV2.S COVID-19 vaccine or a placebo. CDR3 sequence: CASSLGANTGELFF. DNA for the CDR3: TGTGCCAGCAGCTTGGGGGCCAACACCGGGGAGCTGTTTTTT. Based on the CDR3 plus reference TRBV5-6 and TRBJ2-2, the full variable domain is DAGVTQSPTHLIKTRGQQVTLRCSPKSGHDTVSWYQQALGQGPQFIFQYYEEEERQRGNFPDRFSGHQFPNYSSELNVNALLLGDSALYLCASSLGANTGELFFGEGSRLTVL.